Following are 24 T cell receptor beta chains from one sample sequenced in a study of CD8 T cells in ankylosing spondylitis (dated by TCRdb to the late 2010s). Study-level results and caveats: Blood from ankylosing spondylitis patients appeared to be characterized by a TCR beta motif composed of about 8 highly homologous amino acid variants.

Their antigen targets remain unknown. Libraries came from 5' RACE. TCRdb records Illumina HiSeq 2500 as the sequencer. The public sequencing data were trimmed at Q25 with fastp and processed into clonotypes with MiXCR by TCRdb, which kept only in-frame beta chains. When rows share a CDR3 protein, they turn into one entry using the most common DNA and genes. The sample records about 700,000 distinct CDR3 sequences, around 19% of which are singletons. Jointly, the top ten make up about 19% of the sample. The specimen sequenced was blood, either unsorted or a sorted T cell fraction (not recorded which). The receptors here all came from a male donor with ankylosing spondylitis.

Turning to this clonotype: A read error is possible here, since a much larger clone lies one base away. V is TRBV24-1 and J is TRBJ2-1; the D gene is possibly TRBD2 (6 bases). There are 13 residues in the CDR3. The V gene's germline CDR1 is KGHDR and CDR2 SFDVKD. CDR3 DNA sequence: TGTGCCGCCAGTGATTTGCCCGGGGGTGAGCAGTTCTTC. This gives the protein CAASDLPGGEQFF.

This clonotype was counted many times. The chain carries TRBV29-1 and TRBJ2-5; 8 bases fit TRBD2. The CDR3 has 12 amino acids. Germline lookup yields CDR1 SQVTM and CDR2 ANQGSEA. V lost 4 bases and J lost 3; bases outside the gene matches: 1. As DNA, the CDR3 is TGCAGCGTTGGCGGGGGGAAAGAGACCCAGTACTTC. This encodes CSVGGGKETQYF.

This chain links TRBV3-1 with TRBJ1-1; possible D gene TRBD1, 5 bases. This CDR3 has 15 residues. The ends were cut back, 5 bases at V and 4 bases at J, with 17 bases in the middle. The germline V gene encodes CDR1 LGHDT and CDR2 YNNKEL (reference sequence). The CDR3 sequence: CASSSPRGAGTEAFF. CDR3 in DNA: TGTGCCAGCAGCTCTCCCCGGGGCGCGGGCACTGAAGCTTTCTTT.

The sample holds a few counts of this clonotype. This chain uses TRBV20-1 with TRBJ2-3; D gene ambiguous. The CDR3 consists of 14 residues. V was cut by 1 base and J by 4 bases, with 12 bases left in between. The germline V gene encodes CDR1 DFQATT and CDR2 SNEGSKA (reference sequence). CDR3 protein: CSARGSVTADTQYF. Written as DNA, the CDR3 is TGCAGTGCTAGAGGGTCTGTTACGGCAGATACGCAGTATTTT.

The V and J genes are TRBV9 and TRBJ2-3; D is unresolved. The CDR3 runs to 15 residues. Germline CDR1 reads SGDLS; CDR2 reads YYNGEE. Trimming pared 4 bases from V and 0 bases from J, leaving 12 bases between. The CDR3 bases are TGTGCCAGCAGCTCTACTCACGACAGCACAGATACGCAGTATTTT. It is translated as CASSSTHDSTDTQYF.

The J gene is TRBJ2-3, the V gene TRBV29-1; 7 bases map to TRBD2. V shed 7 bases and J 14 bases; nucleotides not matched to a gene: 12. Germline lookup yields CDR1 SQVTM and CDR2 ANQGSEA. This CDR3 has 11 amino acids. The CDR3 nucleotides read TGCAGCGGCGGGGTGGCGGGAGTTTGGTATTTT. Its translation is CSGGVAGVWYF.

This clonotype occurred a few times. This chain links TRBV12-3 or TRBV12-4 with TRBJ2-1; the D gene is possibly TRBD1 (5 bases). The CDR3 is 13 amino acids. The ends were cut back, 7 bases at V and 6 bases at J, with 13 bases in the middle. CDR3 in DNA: TGTGCCAGCAATCTAGACAGAGGCAATGAGCAGTTCTTC. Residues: CASNLDRGNEQFF.

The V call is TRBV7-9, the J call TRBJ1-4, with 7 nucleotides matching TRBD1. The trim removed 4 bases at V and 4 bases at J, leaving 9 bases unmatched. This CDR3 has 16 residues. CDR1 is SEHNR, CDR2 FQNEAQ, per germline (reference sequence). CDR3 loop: CASSSFPGQFNEKLFF. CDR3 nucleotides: TGTGCCAGCAGCTCGTTTCCGGGACAGTTTAATGAAAAACTGTTTTTT.

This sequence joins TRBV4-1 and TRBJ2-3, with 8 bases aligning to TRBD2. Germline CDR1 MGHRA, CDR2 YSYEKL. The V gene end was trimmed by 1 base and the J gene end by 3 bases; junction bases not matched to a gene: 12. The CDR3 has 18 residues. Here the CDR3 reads CASSQVRRGLGGTDTQYF. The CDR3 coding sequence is TGCGCCAGCAGCCAAGTCCGCAGGGGACTAGGCGGTACAGATACGCAGTATTTT.

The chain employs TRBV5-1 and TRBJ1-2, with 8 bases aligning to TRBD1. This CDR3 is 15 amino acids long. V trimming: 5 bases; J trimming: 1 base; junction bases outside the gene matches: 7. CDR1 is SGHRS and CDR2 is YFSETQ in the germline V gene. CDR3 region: CASRWSQGDNYGYTF. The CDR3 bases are TGCGCCAGCAGATGGTCACAGGGGGATAACTATGGCTACACCTTC.

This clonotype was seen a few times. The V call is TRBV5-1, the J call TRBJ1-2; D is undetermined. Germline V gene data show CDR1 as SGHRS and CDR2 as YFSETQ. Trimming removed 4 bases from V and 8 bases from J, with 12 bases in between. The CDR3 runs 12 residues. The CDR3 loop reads CASSPSQGGYTF. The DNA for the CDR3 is TGCGCCAGCAGCCCAAGTCAAGGGGGCTACACCTTC. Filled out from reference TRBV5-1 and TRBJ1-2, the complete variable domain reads KAGVTQTPRYLIKTRGQQVTLSCSPISGHRSVSWYQQTPGQGLQFLFEYFSETQRNKGNFPGRFSGRQFSNSRSEMNVSTLELGDSALYLCASSPSQGGYTFGSGTRLTVV.

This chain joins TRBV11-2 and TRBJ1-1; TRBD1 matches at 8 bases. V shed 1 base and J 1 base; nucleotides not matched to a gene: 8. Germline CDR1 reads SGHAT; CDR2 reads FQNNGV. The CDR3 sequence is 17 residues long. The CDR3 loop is CASSLAFRGRRNTEAFF. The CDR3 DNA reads TGTGCCAGCAGCTTAGCCTTCAGGGGGCGTCGGAACACTGAAGCTTTCTTT.

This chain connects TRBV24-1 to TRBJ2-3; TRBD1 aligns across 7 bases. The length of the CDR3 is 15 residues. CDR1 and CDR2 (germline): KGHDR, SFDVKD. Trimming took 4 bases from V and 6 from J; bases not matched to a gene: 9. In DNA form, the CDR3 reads TGTGCCACCAGTGACAACGGACAGGTAGTCGATACGCAGTATTTT. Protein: CATSDNGQVVDTQYF.

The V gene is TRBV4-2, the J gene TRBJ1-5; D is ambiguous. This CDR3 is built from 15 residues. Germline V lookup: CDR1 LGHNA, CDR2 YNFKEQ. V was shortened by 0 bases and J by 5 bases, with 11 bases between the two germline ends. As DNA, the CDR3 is TGTGCCAGCAGCCAAGATCTACAGAATCATCAGCCCCAGCATTTT. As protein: CASSQDLQNHQPQHF.

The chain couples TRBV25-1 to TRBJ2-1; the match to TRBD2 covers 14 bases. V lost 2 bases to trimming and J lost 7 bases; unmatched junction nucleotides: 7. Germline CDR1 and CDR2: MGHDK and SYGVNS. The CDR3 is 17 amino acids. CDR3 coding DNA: TGTGCCAGCAGTGAAACGGGGACTAGCGGGAGTCTAAATGAGCAGTTCTTC. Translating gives CASSETGTSGSLNEQFF.

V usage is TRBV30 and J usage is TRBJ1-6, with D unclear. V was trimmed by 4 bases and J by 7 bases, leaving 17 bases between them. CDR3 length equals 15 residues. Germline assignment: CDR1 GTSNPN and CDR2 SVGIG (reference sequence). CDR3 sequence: CAWMKDPVPNSPLHF. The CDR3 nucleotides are TGTGCCTGGATGAAGGACCCAGTTCCGAATTCACCCCTCCACTTT.

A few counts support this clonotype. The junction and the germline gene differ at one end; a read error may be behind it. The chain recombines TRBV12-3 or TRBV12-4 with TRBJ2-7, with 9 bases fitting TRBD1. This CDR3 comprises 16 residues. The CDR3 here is CASSLVPGQGSHEQYF. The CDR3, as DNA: TGTGCCAGCAGTTTGGTGCCGGGACAGGGCTCCCACGAGCAGTACTTC.

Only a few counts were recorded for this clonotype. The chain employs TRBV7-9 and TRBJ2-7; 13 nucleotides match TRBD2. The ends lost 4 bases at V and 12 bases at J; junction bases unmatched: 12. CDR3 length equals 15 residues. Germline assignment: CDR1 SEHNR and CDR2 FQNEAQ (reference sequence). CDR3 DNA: TGTGCCAGCAGCTCGTCGACTAGCGGGGGGTACTGGGTGTACTTC. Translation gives CASSSSTSGGYWVYF.

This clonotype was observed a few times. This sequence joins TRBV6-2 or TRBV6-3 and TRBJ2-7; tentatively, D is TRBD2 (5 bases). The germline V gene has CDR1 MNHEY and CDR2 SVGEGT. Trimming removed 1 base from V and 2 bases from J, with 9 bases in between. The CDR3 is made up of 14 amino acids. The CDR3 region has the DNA TGTGCCAGCAGTTACTTTGGACTCCCCTACGAGCAGTACTTC. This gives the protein CASSYFGLPYEQYF.

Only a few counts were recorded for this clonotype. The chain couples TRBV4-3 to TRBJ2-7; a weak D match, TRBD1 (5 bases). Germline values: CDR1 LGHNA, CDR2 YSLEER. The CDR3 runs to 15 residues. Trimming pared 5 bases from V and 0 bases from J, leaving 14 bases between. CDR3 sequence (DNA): TGCGCCAGCAGCGCAGGATGGACATCCTCCTACGAGCAGTACTTC. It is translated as CASSAGWTSSYEQYF.

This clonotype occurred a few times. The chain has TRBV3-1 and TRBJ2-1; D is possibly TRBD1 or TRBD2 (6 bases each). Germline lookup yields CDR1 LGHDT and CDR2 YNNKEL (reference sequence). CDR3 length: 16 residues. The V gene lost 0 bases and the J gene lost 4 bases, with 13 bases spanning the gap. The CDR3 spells CASSQESRGGYNEQFF. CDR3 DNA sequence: TGTGCCAGCAGCCAAGAATCCAGGGGAGGTTACAATGAGCAGTTCTTC.

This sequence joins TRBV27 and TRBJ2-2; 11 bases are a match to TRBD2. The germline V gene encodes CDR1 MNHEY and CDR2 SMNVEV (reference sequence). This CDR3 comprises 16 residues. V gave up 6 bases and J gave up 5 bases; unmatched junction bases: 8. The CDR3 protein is CASSITSGSRTGELFF. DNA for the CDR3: TGTGCCAGCAGCATTACTAGCGGGAGTAGGACCGGGGAGCTGTTTTTT.

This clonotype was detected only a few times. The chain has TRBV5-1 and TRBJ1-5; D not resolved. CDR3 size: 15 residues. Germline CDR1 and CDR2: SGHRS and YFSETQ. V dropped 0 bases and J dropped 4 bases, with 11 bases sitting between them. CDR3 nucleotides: TGCGCCAGCAGCTTGGTGAGAGGGAGGAATCAGCCCCAGCATTTT. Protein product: CASSLVRGRNQPQHF.

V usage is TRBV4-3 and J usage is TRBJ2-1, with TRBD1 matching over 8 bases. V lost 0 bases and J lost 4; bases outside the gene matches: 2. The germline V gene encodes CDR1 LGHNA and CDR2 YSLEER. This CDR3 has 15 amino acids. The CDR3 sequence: CASSQDRQGYNEQFF. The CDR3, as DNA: TGCGCCAGCAGCCAAGATCGACAGGGGTACAATGAGCAGTTCTTC.